This TCR beta chain was identified during a study of OX40 agonist ivuxolimab in advanced cancers. The CDR3 covers 12 residues. The germline V and J ends were trimmed by 2 bases and 5 bases, with 6 bases remaining between them. Germline-derived CDR1 and CDR2 are LNHDA and SQIVND (reference sequence). This table comes from immunoSEQ multiplex PCR, and its TCRdb copy is limited to in-frame clones, with some not included. Among about 81,000 clones listed, around nine tenths were seen once. The receptor was isolated from an adult with an advanced solid tumor such as melanoma, head and neck, liver or kidney cancer. This chain joins TRBV19 and TRBJ2-5, with a possible D match to TRBD1 (5 bases). The sample in question was CD4+ or CD8+ T cells sorted from blood, obtained in a trial of the OX40 agonist ivuxolimab. The CDR3 reads CASSIPGETQYF. The CDR3 region has the DNA TGTGCCAGTAGTATACCAGGGGAGACCCAGTACTTC.